Presented here are 10 T cell receptor beta chains from one specimen sequenced in a study of cytomegalovirus exposure and HLA in healthy donors. The PCR used 60 Vbeta and 13 Jbeta primers. Profiled with immunoSEQ multiplex PCR; TCRdb holds only in-frame clones, not every one. The sample includes 34,000 or so clones. The sample taken for sequencing was PBMCs. The receptors shown here come from a female donor in good health and CMV-seronegative.

The chain uses TRBV29-1 and TRBJ2-3, with D perhaps TRBD2 (6 bases). This CDR3 is built from 17 residues. CDR1 is SQVTM, CDR2 ANQGSEA, per germline. Trimming removed 3 bases at V and 4 bases at J, with 23 bases between. The CDR3 DNA is TGCAGCGTTGATGGGGCCCCCCGGGGGAGGCCGGCAGATACGCAGTATTTT. As protein: CSVDGAPRGRPADTQYF.

The rearrangement links TRBV15 to TRBJ1-5; D is uncertain. The CDR3 extends over 13 amino acids. CDR1 is LNHNV, CDR2 YYDKDF, per germline (reference sequence). Deletions cut 6 bases from V and 3 bases from J, with 9 bases between. CDR3 in amino acids: CATRVAPNQPQHF. In DNA, the CDR3 is TGTGCCACCAGGGTAGCCCCCAATCAGCCCCAGCATTTT.

By frequency, this clone registers medium-sized (0.01 to 0.1%). V and J are TRBV4-3 and TRBJ2-1, with 8 bases lining up with TRBD2. Germline V gene data show CDR1 as LGHNA and CDR2 as YSLEER. With 0 bases clipped from V and 9 bases from J, the junction kept 4 bases outside the gene matches. The CDR3 is 14 residues long. The CDR3 coding sequence is TGCGCCAGCAGCCAAGAGATGGGACTAGTTGAGCAGTTCTTC. It translates to CASSQEMGLVEQFF.

The V and J genes are TRBV7-8 and TRBJ2-7, with D possibly being TRBD1 (6 bases). CDR1 is SGHVS, CDR2 FQNEAQ, per germline. The CDR3 contains 18 residues. The V gene lost 2 bases and the J gene lost 3 bases, with 23 bases spanning the gap. CDR3 nucleotides: TGTGCCAGCAGCTTACCCCTTCCCACCACAGGGTGGGGCTACGAGCAGTACTTC. This sequence encodes CASSLPLPTTGWGYEQYF. The full variable domain, completed using reference TRBV7-8 and TRBJ2-7, is GAGVSQSPRYKVAKRGQDVALRCDPISGHVSLFWYQQALGQGPEFLTYFQNEAQLDKSGLPSDRFFAERPEGSVSTLKIQRTQQEDSAVYLCASSLPLPTTGWGYEQYFGPGTRLTVT.

The J gene is TRBJ2-3, the V gene TRBV9, with D maybe TRBD2 (7 bases). The CDR3 sequence is 16 residues long. Per germline, CDR1 SGDLS and CDR2 YYNGEE. The ends were cut back, 4 bases at V and 6 bases at J, with 21 bases in the middle. The CDR3 DNA sequence: TGTGCCAGCAGCCTGGGGGGGGGCCGTCGAGGGGATACGCAGTATTTT. It codes for CASSLGGGRRGDTQYF.

This chain links TRBV4-3 with TRBJ2-7; D is uncertain. CDR3 length: 15 residues. V dropped 0 bases and J dropped 0 bases, with 9 bases sitting between them. Germline V gene sequence: CDR1 LGHNA, CDR2 YSLEER. CDR3 sequence reads: CASSQDQVSSYEQYF. CDR3 DNA: TGCGCCAGCAGCCAAGATCAGGTCAGCTCCTACGAGCAGTACTTC.

The chain joins TRBV6-5 to TRBJ2-7, with D possibly being TRBD1 (5 bases). Trimming stripped 6 bases from V and 4 bases from J, with 13 bases between. The CDR3 covers 13 residues. The germline CDR1 and CDR2 sequences are MNHEY and SVGAGI. CDR3 in DNA: TGTGCCAGCAGCCTCAAAAGGGGTTACGAGCAGTACTTC. Protein product: CASSLKRGYEQYF.

The chain recombines TRBV4-1 with TRBJ2-7; the match to TRBD2 covers 9 bases. Germline V gene data show CDR1 as MGHRA and CDR2 as YSYEKL. The CDR3 covers 18 residues. CDR3 nucleotide sequence: TGCGTCACTAGCCAAGATTCCCCGTCGGGACTAGCCGCCTACGAGCAGTACTTC. The encoded protein is CVTSQDSPSGLAAYEQYF.

The chain joins TRBV14 to TRBJ2-1; no clear D gene. The germline V gene encodes CDR1 SGHDN and CDR2 FVKESK. The CDR3 totals 13 residues. V gave up 2 bases and J gave up 6 bases, with 8 bases separating them. The DNA of the CDR3 is TGTGCCAGCAGCCAATTAACTGGCAATGAGCAGTTCTTC. Translating gives CASSQLTGNEQFF.

J is TRBJ2-3 and V is TRBV9; D not resolved. In germline, CDR1 is SGDLS, CDR2 YYNGEE. The germline V and J ends were trimmed by 4 bases and 1 base, with 16 bases remaining between them. The CDR3 extends over 16 amino acids. CDR3 sequence (DNA): TGTGCCAGCAGCACAGTGCCCTATGACGGCACAGATACGCAGTATTTT. Its protein product is CASSTVPYDGTDTQYF.